Presented here are 13 T cell receptor beta chains from one specimen sequenced in a study of blood T cell repertoires in COVID-19 (dated by TCRdb to about 2020). Library method: the immunoSEQ multiplex PCR assay. TCRdb limited this immuneACCESS table to in-frame rearrangements with V and J called. A share of clones is missing; checked studies link under half to unresolved V genes, and the rest is unexplained. This sample is represented by about 280,000 clones; about 90% of them were singletons. The ten largest clones represent approximately 4% of the sample. The sample taken for sequencing was PBMCs or T cells enriched from blood (not recorded which). The receptors stem from a woman in her thirties with acute COVID-19.

Notes on this clone: Other DNA sequences in the same sample also yield this CDR3. In DNA, the CDR3 is TGTGCCAGCAGCGTATTAGCGGGAGGGCCAACAGATACGCAGTATTTT. Translation gives CASSVLAGGPTDTQYF. This rearrangement joins TRBV9 to TRBJ2-3; 11 bases fit TRBD2. Germline loops: CDR1 SGDLS, CDR2 YYNGEE. The CDR3 spans 16 residues. Unmatched junction bases numbered 4, after V lost 1 base and J lost 3 bases.

The V gene is TRBV27, the J gene TRBJ2-7; the match to TRBD2 covers 7 bases. Germline loops: CDR1 MNHEY, CDR2 SMNVEV (reference sequence). V was clipped by 4 bases and J by 11 bases; unmatched bases: 11. The CDR3 sequence is 13 residues long. Written as DNA, the CDR3 is TGTGCCAGCAGTTACGGGGAGGGGAGAGGGAAGTACTTC. Amino acid sequence: CASSYGEGRGKYF.

J is TRBJ1-4 and V is TRBV5-1; 12 bases are a match to TRBD1. The ends lost 2 bases at V and 2 bases at J; junction bases unmatched: 10. Germline V gives CDR1 SGHRS, CDR2 YFSETQ. The CDR3 runs 19 residues. The CDR3, as DNA: TGCGCCAGCAGCTTACGGGACAGGGGGCGTCGATCCACTAATGAAAAACTGTTTTTT. It translates to CASSLRDRGRRSTNEKLFF.

The V gene is TRBV10-3, the J gene TRBJ1-4; D is unresolved. Looked up from germline, CDR1 is ENHRY and CDR2 is SYGVKD. This CDR3 region has 14 residues. With 10 bases removed from V and 4 bases from J, the gap between germline ends came to 16 bases. CDR3 region: CATRGTGVNEKLFF. CDR3 nucleotides: TGTGCCACCCGAGGCACGGGTGTTAATGAAAAACTGTTTTTT.

The chain links TRBV27 to TRBJ1-3; possible D gene TRBD1, 6 bases. CDR3 size: 14 residues. Germline CDR1 reads MNHEY; CDR2 reads SMNVEV (reference sequence). V dropped 4 bases and J dropped 0 bases, with 7 bases sitting between them. The CDR3 sequence: CASSSTGSGNTIYF. The CDR3, as DNA: TGTGCCAGCAGTTCGACAGGCTCTGGAAACACCATATATTTT.

The chain has TRBV28 and TRBJ1-6; 7 bases agree with TRBD1. The germline V gene has CDR1 MDHEN and CDR2 SYDVKM. After removal of 3 bases from V and 10 bases from J, the junction contained 3 bases not matched to a gene. The CDR3 contains 13 residues. The CDR3 spells CASSFQGGSPLHF. For the CDR3, the DNA is TGTGCCAGCAGTTTTCAGGGGGGATCACCCCTCCACTTT.

J is TRBJ2-1 and V is TRBV24-1; TRBD1 aligns across 7 bases. Trimming removed 1 base from V and 4 bases from J; junction bases left unmatched: 6. This CDR3 comprises 16 residues. Germline V CDR1 and CDR2: KGHDR, SFDVKD. CDR3 residues: CATSDFGTDRYNEQFF. The CDR3 DNA is TGTGCCACCAGTGATTTCGGGACAGACAGGTACAATGAGCAGTTCTTC.

This chain joins TRBV19 and TRBJ1-3, with TRBD1 matching over 7 bases. The junction had 10 bases not matched to a gene; V was cut back by 9 bases and J by 2 bases. The CDR3 sequence is 15 residues long. Germline V gives CDR1 LNHDA, CDR2 SQIVND (reference sequence). The CDR3 region is CASRGQSSAGNTIYF. Written as DNA, the CDR3 is TGTGCCAGCCGGGGACAGTCCAGCGCTGGAAACACCATATATTTT.

The V gene is TRBV4-3, the J gene TRBJ2-1, with a weak D call TRBD1 (6 bases). Germline lookup yields CDR1 LGHNA and CDR2 YSLEER. This CDR3 has 16 residues. Trimming took 2 bases from V and 7 from J, leaving 18 bases between them. CDR3 DNA sequence: TGCGCCAGCAGCCAATACATAGGGGGAGAATCTAATGAGCAGTTCTTC. Amino acids: CASSQYIGGESNEQFF.

The gene calls are TRBV10-1 and TRBJ2-7; possibly TRBD2 for D (6 bases). The CDR3 contains 12 residues. V lost 7 bases and J 7 bases, leaving 14 bases between the germline ends. Germline loops: CDR1 WNHNN, CDR2 SYGVQD (reference sequence). This CDR3 reads CASMDSGGEQYF. The CDR3 nucleotides read TGCGCCAGCATGGATTCCGGAGGGGAGCAGTACTTC.

The chain employs TRBV6-5 and TRBJ2-7; 9 positions match TRBD2. V lost 0 bases, J lost 4 bases, and 7 bases stayed unmatched. CDR1 and CDR2 from the germline V gene are MNHEY and SVGAGI. This CDR3 is 16 amino acids long. The CDR3 region has the DNA TGTGCCAGCAGTTACTCGGGCGGGAGGGCCGAATACGAGCAGTACTTC. The encoded protein is CASSYSGGRAEYEQYF.

The chain combines TRBV28 with TRBJ1-3; no reliable D call. The ends were cut back, 7 bases at V and 9 bases at J, with 13 bases in the middle. Germline V gives CDR1 MDHEN, CDR2 SYDVKM. The CDR3 loop spans 12 amino acids. CDR3 loop: CASKAPGGTIYF. The DNA for the CDR3 is TGTGCCAGCAAGGCCCCGGGAGGCACCATATATTTT.

This rearrangement joins TRBV7-7 to TRBJ2-5, with a tentative D call TRBD1 (5 bases). From germline, CDR1 is SSHAT and CDR2 FNYEAQ (reference sequence). The CDR3 extends over 16 amino acids. Trimming shortened V by 5 bases and J by 4 bases, and 20 bases separated the two germline ends. The CDR3 nucleotides are TGTGCCAGCAGCCCGCGAATCCGACAGAGTGGAGAGACCCAGTACTTC. Translating it yields CASSPRIRQSGETQYF.